This record covers a single T cell receptor beta chain. All gene names here are mouse names. From the germline J gene comes the end of the CDR3, since the read stops 1 residue before it. V lost 8 bases and J lost 1, with 9 bases in between. The CDR3 sequence is 12 residues long. The germline V gene encodes CDR1 NNHNN and CDR2 SYGAGS (reference sequence). The data originate from a study of tissue T cells after allogeneic stem cell transplantation. Time point indicated: mouse harvest day 7 after allogeneic transplant. Mouse grafts combined 10^7 T-cell-depleted bone marrow cells with 10^6 splenic CD5+ T cells. This mouse GVHD model was MHC-mismatched B6 to BALB/c, profiled day 7 or 14. The assay was immunoSEQ multiplex PCR, and TCRdb's table has in-frame clones only and misses some. Of some 5,300 clones in the sample, 46% were seen once.

This sequence was found in a female BALB/c mouse given C57BL/6 T cells with graft-versus-host disease after an allogeneic hematopoietic cell transplant. Sequenced material: skin. The chain combines TRBV13-2 with TRBJ1-1, with D hard to call. Partial CDR3 DNA: TGTGCCAGGGCCGGGGTAAACACAGAAGTCTTC. Translation: CARAGVNTEVF. The CDR3, in full, reads CARAGVNTEVFF.